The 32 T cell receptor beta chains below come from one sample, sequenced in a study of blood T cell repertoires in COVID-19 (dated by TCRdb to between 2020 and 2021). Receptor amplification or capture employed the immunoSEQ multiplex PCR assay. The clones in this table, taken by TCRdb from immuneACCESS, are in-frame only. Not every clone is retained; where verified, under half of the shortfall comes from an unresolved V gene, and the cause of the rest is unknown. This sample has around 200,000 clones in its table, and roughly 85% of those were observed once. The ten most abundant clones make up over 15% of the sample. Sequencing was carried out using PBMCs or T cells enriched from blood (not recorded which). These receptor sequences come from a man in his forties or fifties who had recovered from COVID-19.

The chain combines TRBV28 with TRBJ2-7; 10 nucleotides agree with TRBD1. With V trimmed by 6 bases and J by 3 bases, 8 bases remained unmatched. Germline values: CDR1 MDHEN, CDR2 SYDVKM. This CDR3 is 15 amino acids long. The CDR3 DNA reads TGTGCCAGCAGACATCCGGGACAGGGGCTCTACGAGCAGTACTTC. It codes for CASRHPGQGLYEQYF.

CDR3 residues: CARRRRGATQYF. CDR3 DNA sequence: TGTGCCAGACGAAGGCGGGGGGCGACCCAGTACTTC. The chain has TRBV19 and TRBJ2-5; TRBD2 matches at 8 bases. This CDR3 is 12 amino acids long. CDR1 is LNHDA and CDR2 is SQIVND in the germline V gene (reference sequence). The J segment lost 7 bases and the V segment lost 9 bases, leaving 7 bases of the junction unmatched.

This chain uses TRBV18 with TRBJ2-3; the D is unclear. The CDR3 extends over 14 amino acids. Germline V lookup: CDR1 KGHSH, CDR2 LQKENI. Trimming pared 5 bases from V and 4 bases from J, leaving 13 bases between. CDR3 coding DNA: TGTGCCAGCTCAGTTGGCAGGCAGCCAGATACGCAGTATTTT. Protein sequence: CASSVGRQPDTQYF.

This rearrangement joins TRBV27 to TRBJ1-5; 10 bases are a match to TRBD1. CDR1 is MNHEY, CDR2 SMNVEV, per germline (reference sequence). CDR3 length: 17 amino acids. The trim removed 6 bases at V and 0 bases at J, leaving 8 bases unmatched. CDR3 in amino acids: CASSSGTGEFSNQPQHF. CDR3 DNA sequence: TGTGCCAGCAGCTCAGGGACAGGGGAATTTAGCAATCAGCCCCAGCATTTT.

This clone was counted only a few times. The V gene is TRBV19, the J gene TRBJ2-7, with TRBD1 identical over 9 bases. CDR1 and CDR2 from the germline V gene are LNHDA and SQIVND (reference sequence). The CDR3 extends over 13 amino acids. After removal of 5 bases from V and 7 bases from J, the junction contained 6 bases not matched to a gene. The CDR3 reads CASSQDRGLEQYF. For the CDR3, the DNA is TGTGCCAGTAGTCAGGACAGGGGCTTAGAGCAGTACTTC.

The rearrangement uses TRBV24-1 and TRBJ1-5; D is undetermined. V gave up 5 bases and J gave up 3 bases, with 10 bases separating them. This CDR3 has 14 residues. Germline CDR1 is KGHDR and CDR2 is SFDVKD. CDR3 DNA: TGTGCCACCAGTGGAGAGGGTCCCAATCAGCCCCAGCATTTT. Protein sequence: CATSGEGPNQPQHF.

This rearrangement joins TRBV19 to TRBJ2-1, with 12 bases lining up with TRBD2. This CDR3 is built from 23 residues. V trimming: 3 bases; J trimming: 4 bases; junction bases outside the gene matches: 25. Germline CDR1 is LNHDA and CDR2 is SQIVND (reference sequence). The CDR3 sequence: CASSISRGQTSGSLRRRYNEQFF. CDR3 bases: TGTGCCAGTAGTATTTCTCGGGGGCAGACTAGCGGGAGTCTCCGGAGGCGGTACAATGAGCAGTTCTTC.

The CDR3 loop reads CASKTSGSYEQYF. DNA of the CDR3: TGTGCCAGCAAAACTAGCGGGAGTTATGAGCAGTACTTC. The rearrangement links TRBV6-5 to TRBJ2-7, with 11 bases lining up with TRBD2. V shed 7 bases and J 7 bases; nucleotides not matched to a gene: 6. The V gene's germline CDR1 is MNHEY and CDR2 SVGAGI. The CDR3 has 13 residues.

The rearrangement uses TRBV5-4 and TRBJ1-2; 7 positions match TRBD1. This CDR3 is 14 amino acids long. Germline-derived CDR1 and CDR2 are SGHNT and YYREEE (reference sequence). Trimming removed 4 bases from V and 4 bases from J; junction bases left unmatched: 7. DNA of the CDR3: TGTGCCAGCAGCCTTACCGGGACAGTCTATGGCTACACCTTC. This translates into CASSLTGTVYGYTF.

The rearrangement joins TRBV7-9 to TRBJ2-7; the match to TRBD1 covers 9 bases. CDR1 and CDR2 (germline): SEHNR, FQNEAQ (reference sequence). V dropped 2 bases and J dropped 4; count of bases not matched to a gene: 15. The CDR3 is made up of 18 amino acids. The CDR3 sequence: CASSLKGEGTGTPYEQYF. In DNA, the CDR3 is TGTGCCAGCAGCTTAAAGGGTGAGGGGACAGGGACCCCTTACGAGCAGTACTTC.

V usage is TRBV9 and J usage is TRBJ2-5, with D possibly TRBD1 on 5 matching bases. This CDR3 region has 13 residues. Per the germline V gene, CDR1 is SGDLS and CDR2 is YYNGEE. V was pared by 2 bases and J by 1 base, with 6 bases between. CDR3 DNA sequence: TGTGCCAGCAGCGTTCAGGGCCAAGAGACCCAGTACTTC. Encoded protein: CASSVQGQETQYF.

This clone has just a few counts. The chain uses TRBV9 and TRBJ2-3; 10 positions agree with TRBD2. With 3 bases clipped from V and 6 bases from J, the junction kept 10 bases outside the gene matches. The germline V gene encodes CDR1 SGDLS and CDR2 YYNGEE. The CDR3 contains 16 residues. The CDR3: CASSATIAGGGDTQYF. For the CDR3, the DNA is TGTGCCAGCAGCGCCACTATAGCGGGAGGCGGGGATACGCAGTATTTT.

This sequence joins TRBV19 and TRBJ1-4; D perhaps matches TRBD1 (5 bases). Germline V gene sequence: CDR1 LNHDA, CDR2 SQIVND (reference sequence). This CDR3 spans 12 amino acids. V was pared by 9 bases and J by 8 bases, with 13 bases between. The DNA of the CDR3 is TGTGCCAGCTCAGGGTACGGCGAAAAACTGTTTTTT. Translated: CASSGYGEKLFF. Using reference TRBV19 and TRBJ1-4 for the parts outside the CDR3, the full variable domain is DGGITQSPKYLFRKEGQNVTLSCEQNLNHDAMYWYRQDPGQGLRLIYYSQIVNDFQKGDIAEGYSVSREKKESFPLTVTSAQKNPTAFYLCASSGYGEKLFFGSGTQLSVL.

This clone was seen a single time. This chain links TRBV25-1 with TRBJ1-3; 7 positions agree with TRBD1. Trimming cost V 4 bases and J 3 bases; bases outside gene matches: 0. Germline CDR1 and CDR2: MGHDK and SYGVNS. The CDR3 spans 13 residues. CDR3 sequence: CASSGTGGNTIYF. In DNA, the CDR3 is TGTGCCAGCAGTGGGACAGGTGGAAACACCATATATTTT.

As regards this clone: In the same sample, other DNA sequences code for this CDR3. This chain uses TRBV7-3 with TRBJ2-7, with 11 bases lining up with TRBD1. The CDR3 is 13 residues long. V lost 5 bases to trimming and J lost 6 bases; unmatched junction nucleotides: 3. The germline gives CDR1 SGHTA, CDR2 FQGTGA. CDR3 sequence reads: CASSPGTGGEQYF. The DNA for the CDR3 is TGTGCCAGCAGCCCGGGGACAGGGGGCGAGCAGTACTTC.

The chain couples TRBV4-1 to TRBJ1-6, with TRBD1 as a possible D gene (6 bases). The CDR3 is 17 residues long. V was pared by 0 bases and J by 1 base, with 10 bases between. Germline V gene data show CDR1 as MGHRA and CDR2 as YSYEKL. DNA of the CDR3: TGCGCCAGCAGCCAAGAGGTACAGGGATCCTATAATTCACCCCTCCACTTT. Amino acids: CASSQEVQGSYNSPLHF.

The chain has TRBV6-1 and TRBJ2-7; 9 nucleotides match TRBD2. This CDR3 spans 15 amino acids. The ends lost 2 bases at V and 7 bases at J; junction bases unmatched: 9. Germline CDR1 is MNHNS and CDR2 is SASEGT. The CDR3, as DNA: TGTGCCAGCAGTGAACGGGTAGCGGGAGTTGGAGAGCAGTACTTC. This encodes CASSERVAGVGEQYF.

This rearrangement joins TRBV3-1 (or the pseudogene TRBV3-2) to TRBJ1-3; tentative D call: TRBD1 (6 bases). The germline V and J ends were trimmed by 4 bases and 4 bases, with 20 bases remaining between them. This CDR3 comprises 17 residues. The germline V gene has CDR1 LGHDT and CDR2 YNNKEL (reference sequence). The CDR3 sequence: CASSPGGSLLLGNTIYF. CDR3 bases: TGTGCCAGCAGCCCGGGGGGCTCGCTGCTCTTGGGAAACACCATATATTTT.

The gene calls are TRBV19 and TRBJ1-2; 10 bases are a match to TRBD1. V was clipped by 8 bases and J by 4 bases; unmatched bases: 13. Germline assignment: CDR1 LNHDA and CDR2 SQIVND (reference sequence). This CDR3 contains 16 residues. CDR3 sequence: CASETGTGALIYGYTF. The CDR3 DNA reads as TGTGCCAGTGAAACCGGGACAGGGGCCTTGATCTATGGCTACACCTTC.

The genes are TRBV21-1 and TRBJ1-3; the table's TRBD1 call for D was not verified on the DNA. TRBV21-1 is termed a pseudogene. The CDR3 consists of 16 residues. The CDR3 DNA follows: TGTGCCAGCTGGGGGACAGGGCCGTTTCGTGGAAACACCATATATTTT. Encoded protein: CASWGTGPFRGNTIYF.

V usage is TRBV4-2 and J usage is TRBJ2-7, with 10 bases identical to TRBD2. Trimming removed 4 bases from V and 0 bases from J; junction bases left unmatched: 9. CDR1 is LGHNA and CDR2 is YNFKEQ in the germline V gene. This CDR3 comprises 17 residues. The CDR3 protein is CASSPSAGGASSYEQYF. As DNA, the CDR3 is TGTGCCAGCAGCCCTTCAGCGGGAGGGGCGAGCTCCTACGAGCAGTACTTC.

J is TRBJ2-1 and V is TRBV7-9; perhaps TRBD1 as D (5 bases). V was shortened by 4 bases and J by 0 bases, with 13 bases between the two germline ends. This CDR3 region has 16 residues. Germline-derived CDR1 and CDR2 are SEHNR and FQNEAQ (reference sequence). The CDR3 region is CASSSTLQGSYNEQFF. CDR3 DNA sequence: TGTGCCAGCAGCTCGACCTTGCAGGGCTCCTACAATGAGCAGTTCTTC.

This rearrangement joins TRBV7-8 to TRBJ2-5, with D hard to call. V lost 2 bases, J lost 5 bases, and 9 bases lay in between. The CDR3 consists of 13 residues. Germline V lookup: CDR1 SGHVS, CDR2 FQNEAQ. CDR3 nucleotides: TGTGCCAGCAGCTTATCTTCGAGGGAGACCCAGTACTTC. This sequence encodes CASSLSSRETQYF.

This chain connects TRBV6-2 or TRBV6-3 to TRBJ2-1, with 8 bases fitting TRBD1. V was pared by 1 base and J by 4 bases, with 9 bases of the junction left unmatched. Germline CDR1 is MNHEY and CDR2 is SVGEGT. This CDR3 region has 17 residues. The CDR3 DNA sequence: TGTGCCAGCAGTTACTTAATAGGACAGGGTCCTTACAATGAGCAGTTCTTC. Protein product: CASSYLIGQGPYNEQFF.

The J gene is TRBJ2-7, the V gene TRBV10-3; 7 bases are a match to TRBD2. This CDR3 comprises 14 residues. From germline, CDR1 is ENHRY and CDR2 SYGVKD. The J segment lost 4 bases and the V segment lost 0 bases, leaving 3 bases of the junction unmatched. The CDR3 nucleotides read TGTGCCATCAGTGAGTCCAGGGAGGGGTACGAGCAGTACTTC. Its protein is CAISESREGYEQYF.

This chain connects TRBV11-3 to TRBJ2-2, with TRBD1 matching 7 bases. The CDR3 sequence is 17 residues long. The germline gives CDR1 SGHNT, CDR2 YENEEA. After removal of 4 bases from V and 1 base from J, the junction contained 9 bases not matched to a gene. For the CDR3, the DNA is TGTGCCAGCAGCTCCGCATCCGGGACAGTGAACACCGGGGAGCTGTTTTTT. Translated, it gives CASSSASGTVNTGELFF.

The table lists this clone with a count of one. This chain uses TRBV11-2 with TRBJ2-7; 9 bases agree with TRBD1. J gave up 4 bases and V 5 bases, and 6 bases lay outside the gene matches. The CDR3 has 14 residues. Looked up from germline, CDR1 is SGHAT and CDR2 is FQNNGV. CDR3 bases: TGTGCCAGCAGCCGCGGGACAGGGTATTACGAGCAGTACTTC. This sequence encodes CASSRGTGYYEQYF.

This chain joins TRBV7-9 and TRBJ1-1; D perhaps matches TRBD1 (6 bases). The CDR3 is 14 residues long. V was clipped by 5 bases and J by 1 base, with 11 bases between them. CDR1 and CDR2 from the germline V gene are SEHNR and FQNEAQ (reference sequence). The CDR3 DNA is TGTGCCAGCAGCGACTTGACAGGGAACACTGAAGCTTTCTTT. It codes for CASSDLTGNTEAFF. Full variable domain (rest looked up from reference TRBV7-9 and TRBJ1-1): DTGVSQNPRHKITKRGQNVTFRCDPISEHNRLYWYRQTLGQGPEFLTYFQNEAQLEKSRLLSDRFSAERPKGSFSTLEIQRTEQGDSAMYLCASSDLTGNTEAFFGQGTRLTVV.

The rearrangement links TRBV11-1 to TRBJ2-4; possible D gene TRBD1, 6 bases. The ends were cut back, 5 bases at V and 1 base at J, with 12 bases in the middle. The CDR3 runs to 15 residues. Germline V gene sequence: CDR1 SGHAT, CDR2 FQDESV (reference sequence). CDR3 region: CASSQQGLAKNIQYF. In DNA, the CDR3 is TGTGCCAGCAGCCAACAGGGATTGGCCAAAAACATTCAGTACTTC.

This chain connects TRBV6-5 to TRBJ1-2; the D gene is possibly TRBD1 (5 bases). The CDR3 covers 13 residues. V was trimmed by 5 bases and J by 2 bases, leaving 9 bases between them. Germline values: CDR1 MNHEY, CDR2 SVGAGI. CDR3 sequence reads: CASSNTGNYGYTF. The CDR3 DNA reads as TGTGCCAGCAGTAACACAGGAAACTATGGCTACACCTTC.

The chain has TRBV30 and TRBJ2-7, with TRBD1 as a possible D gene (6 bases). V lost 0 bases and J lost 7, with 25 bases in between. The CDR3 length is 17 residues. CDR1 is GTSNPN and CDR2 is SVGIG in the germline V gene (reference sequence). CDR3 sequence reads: CAWSVYGGTFLVSEQYF. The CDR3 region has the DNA TGTGCCTGGAGTGTATATGGGGGCACGTTTTTAGTTAGTGAGCAGTACTTC.

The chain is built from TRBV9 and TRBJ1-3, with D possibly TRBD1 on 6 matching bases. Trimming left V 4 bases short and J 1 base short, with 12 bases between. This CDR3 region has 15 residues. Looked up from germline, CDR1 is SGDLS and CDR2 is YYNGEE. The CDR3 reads CASSLTTGSGNTIYF. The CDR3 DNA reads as TGTGCCAGCAGCCTTACTACAGGGTCTGGAAACACCATATATTTT.